These 26 T cell receptor beta chains were all obtained from the same sample, sequenced in a study of T cell repertoires in cytomegalovirus infection. One entry per CDR3 protein results from TCRdb running MiXCR on the reads. Of 450,000 to 650,000 distinct CDR3 sequences in the sample, 26% were seen once. The specimen was PBMCs. The receptors derive from a human donor in good health (CMV status not recorded). Some clones in this sample may be carry-over from other donors' samples.

At least ten counts were recorded for this clonotype. This chain links TRBV7-2 with TRBJ2-5; no reliable D call. The germline V gene encodes CDR1 SGHTA and CDR2 FQGNSA. The CDR3 totals 15 residues. Trimming removed 3 bases at V and 1 base at J, with 12 bases between. CDR3 sequence: CASSFARSPQETQYF. The CDR3, as DNA: TGTGCCAGCAGCTTCGCCCGATCGCCCCAAGAGACCCAGTACTTC.

The chain carries TRBV6-2 or TRBV6-3 and TRBJ1-2; TRBD1 agrees at 7 bases. V trimming: 2 bases; J trimming: 4 bases; junction bases outside the gene matches: 10. CDR3 length: 16 amino acids. Per germline, CDR1 MNHEY and CDR2 SVGEGT. Written as DNA, the CDR3 is TGTGCCAGCAGTTACCCGCGACAGGGAACGGGCTATGGCTACACCTTC. Protein sequence: CASSYPRQGTGYGYTF.

The chain employs TRBV5-1 and TRBJ2-5; maybe TRBD2 (5 bases). Deletions cut 4 bases from V and 5 bases from J, with 33 bases between. Germline V gene lookup returns CDR1 SGHRS and CDR2 YFSETQ. This CDR3 has 20 amino acids. CDR3 bases: TGCGCCAGCAGCATCCGCCAAGAATTTAAGAGGAGGCCGAGGGAGGAGACCCAGTACTTC. Protein: CASSIRQEFKRRPREETQYF.

The chain couples TRBV19 to TRBJ1-1; D not certain. Trimming stripped 5 bases from V and 0 bases from J, with 22 bases between. The CDR3 covers 18 residues. Looked up from germline, CDR1 is LNHDA and CDR2 is SQIVND (reference sequence). The DNA of the CDR3 is TGTGCCAGTAGTCCACCTCCCCCCCGACTGATCCTGAACACTGAAGCTTTCTTT. Amino acid sequence: CASSPPPPRLILNTEAFF. Using reference TRBV19 and TRBJ1-1 for the parts outside the CDR3, the full variable domain is DGGITQSPKYLFRKEGQNVTLSCEQNLNHDAMYWYRQDPGQGLRLIYYSQIVNDFQKGDIAEGYSVSREKKESFPLTVTSAQKNPTAFYLCASSPPPPRLILNTEAFFGQGTRLTVV.

The chain has TRBV20-1 and TRBJ2-2, with unresolved D. With 6 bases removed from V and 1 base from J, the gap between germline ends came to 12 bases. Germline CDR1 DFQATT, CDR2 SNEGSKA (reference sequence). There are 14 residues in the CDR3. The CDR3 DNA sequence: TGCAGTGCCACCCCGGCACAGAACACCGGGGAGCTGTTTTTT. The encoded protein is CSATPAQNTGELFF.

The rearrangement uses TRBV7-2 and TRBJ1-2, with a possible D match to TRBD1 (5 bases). Trimming cost V 5 bases and J 4 bases, with 14 bases left between them. The germline gives CDR1 SGHTA, CDR2 FQGNSA. The CDR3 runs 14 residues. DNA of the CDR3: TGTGCCAGCAGCCCAGGCGGGGGTAGCTATGGCTACACCTTC. It specifies CASSPGGGSYGYTF.

The chain employs TRBV28 and TRBJ1-1, with 11 positions matching TRBD1. CDR1 MDHEN and CDR2 SYDVKM come from the germline V gene. Trimming cost V 6 bases and J 5 bases; bases outside gene matches: 5. The CDR3 totals 14 residues. The CDR3 sequence: CASRDRGQGTEAFF. In DNA, the CDR3 is TGTGCCAGCAGGGACAGGGGGCAGGGGACTGAAGCTTTCTTT.

This clonotype was detected ten times or more. Lacking the conserved final phenylalanine or tryptophan, this CDR3 likely reflects a read error. It is unclear where the CDR3 begins or ends on the DNA, so no DNA is shown, and the CDR3 is as TCRdb lists it. The V call is TRBV7-9, the J call TRBJ2-3. The germline V gene encodes CDR1 SEHNR and CDR2 FQNEAQ (reference sequence). Counting both end residues, the CDR3 totals 9 amino acids. The CDR3 loop reads CASSRGPFL.

This chain connects TRBV6-2 or TRBV6-3 to TRBJ2-6; 8 nucleotides line up with TRBD1. J was trimmed by 0 bases and V by 0 bases; bases with no gene match: 13. The CDR3 covers 21 residues. The germline CDR1 and CDR2 sequences are MNHEY and SVGEGT. CDR3 sequence: CASSYSILYDRGPSGANVLTF. CDR3 sequence (DNA): TGTGCCAGCAGTTACTCGATCCTGTACGACAGGGGACCCTCTGGGGCCAACGTCCTGACTTTC.

The rearrangement links TRBV6-5 to TRBJ2-1; no clear D gene. The CDR3 spans 15 residues. V dropped 2 bases and J dropped 0 bases, with 8 bases sitting between them. The V gene's germline CDR1 is MNHEY and CDR2 SVGAGI. CDR3 sequence reads: CASSYDPSSYNEQFF. The DNA for the CDR3 is TGTGCCAGCAGTTACGACCCGAGCTCCTACAATGAGCAGTTCTTC.

This clonotype was seen ten or more times. V is TRBV6-6 and J is TRBJ2-7; D not resolved. The germline gives CDR1 MNHNY, CDR2 SVGAGI (reference sequence). V was clipped by 0 bases and J by 2 bases, with 11 bases between them. The CDR3 runs to 15 residues. In DNA, the CDR3 is TGTGCCAGCAGTTACTCCCGCTCAGCCACCTACGAGCAGTACTTC. Its protein is CASSYSRSATYEQYF.

The table lists this clonotype with a few counts. The chain couples TRBV7-2 to TRBJ1-6; unclear D gene. The CDR3 is 15 amino acids. The germline gives CDR1 SGHTA, CDR2 FQGNSA. Deletions cut 0 bases from V and 5 bases from J, with 8 bases between. The CDR3 here is CASSLARVDNSPLHF. DNA for the CDR3: TGTGCCAGCAGCTTAGCGCGGGTGGATAATTCACCCCTCCACTTT.

Comment on this clonotype: Given a much more abundant clone one base away, this may be a read error. The V and J genes are TRBV12-3 or TRBV12-4 and TRBJ2-1; 9 bases are shared with TRBD2. J gave up 6 bases and V 6 bases, and 6 bases lay outside the gene matches. This CDR3 spans 14 amino acids. CDR3 loop: CASRSSGRSNEQFF. The DNA for the CDR3 is TGTGCCAGCAGATCCAGCGGGAGGAGCAATGAGCAGTTCTTC.

This clonotype was seen a few times. This chain uses TRBV12-3 or TRBV12-4 with TRBJ2-7; D is unresolved. This CDR3 has 13 residues. The V end lost 1 base, the J end lost 0 bases, and 4 bases lay between the germline ends. CDR3 region: CASSLGFSYEQYV. CDR3 in DNA: TGTGCCAGCAGTTTAGGCTTCTCCTACGAGCAGTACGTC.

CDR3 sequence reads: CASTMDSPIKYF. The CDR3 coding sequence is TGTGCCAGCACCATGGACAGCCCGATCAAGTATTTT. The rearrangement joins TRBV6-1 to TRBJ2-3, with a weak D call TRBD1 (6 bases). The CDR3 spans 12 residues. Germline V lookup: CDR1 MNHNS, CDR2 SASEGT. V was pared by 7 bases and J by 13 bases, with 18 bases between.

In this sample, this clonotype turned up a few times. The chain couples TRBV6-2 or TRBV6-3 to TRBJ1-2, with TRBD1 identical over 8 bases. The germline gives CDR1 MNHEY, CDR2 SVGEGT. After removal of 2 bases from V and 8 bases from J, the junction contained 16 bases not matched to a gene. The CDR3 extends over 17 amino acids. DNA of the CDR3: TGTGCCAGCAGTTACCTATGGACAGGGAGAACGCCTACAGGCTACACCTTC. It codes for CASSYLWTGRTPTGYTF.

This clonotype was counted a few times. This chain joins TRBV7-2 and TRBJ2-5; a weak D match, TRBD1 (6 bases). Trimming shortened V by 5 bases and J by 4 bases, and 11 bases separated the two germline ends. Germline V gene data show CDR1 as SGHTA and CDR2 as FQGNSA. The CDR3 has 13 amino acids. Written as DNA, the CDR3 is TGTGCCAGCAGCCCACAGGGACCAGAGACCCAGTACTTC. Its protein product is CASSPQGPETQYF.

The chain links TRBV7-6 to TRBJ2-1, with 10 positions matching TRBD2. This CDR3 is built from 15 residues. The germline gives CDR1 SGHVS, CDR2 FNYEAQ. Trimming removed 4 bases from V and 10 bases from J; junction bases left unmatched: 10. In nucleotides, the CDR3 is TGTGCCAGCAGCTCGTACTCTAGCGGGGGAAGGGAGCAGTTCTTC. This gives the protein CASSSYSSGGREQFF.

The rearrangement uses TRBV27 and TRBJ2-7; D possibly corresponds to TRBD1 (6 bases). V lost 3 bases, J lost 4 bases, and 16 bases lay in between. The CDR3 totals 15 residues. Germline V lookup: CDR1 MNHEY, CDR2 SMNVEV (reference sequence). CDR3 sequence (DNA): TGTGCCAGCAGTTTCATACAGGGTGTCATGTACGAGCAGTACTTC. The encoded protein is CASSFIQGVMYEQYF.

The table lists this clonotype with many counts. V gene TRBV7-2 combines with J gene TRBJ1-4; 9 nucleotides align to TRBD1. The V gene end was trimmed by 0 bases and the J gene end by 7 bases; junction bases not matched to a gene: 3. CDR3 length: 15 amino acids. From germline, CDR1 is SGHTA and CDR2 FQGNSA. CDR3 region: CASSLAGQGTEKLFF. CDR3 bases: TGTGCCAGCAGCTTAGCGGGACAGGGCACTGAAAAACTGTTTTTT.

The chain employs TRBV15 and TRBJ1-2; D call uncertain. Germline assignment: CDR1 LNHNV and CDR2 YYDKDF (reference sequence). CDR3 length equals 13 residues. Trimming removed 5 bases from V and 2 bases from J, with 9 bases in between. CDR3 region: CATSPDKNYGYTF. The CDR3 DNA sequence: TGTGCCACCAGCCCCGACAAAAACTATGGCTACACCTTC.

Ten or more counts support this clonotype. The V and J genes are TRBV12-3 or TRBV12-4 and TRBJ2-3; D ambiguous. The CDR3 length is 13 residues. Between the trimmed V and J ends, which lost 2 bases and 6 bases, there was a span of 9 bases. CDR3 coding DNA: TGTGCCAGCAGTTTAAGCATGAAGGATACGCAGTATTTT. Translated: CASSLSMKDTQYF.

The chain combines TRBV7-6 with TRBJ2-3; no firm D call. Trimming took off 5 bases at V and 9 bases at J, with 15 bases between the two ends. Germline V CDR1 and CDR2: SGHVS, FNYEAQ. This CDR3 region has 13 residues. CDR3 region: CASSPRLDGTQYF. The CDR3, as DNA: TGTGCCAGCAGCCCCCGTTTGGATGGGACGCAGTATTTT.

There are a few counts of this clonotype. V is TRBV12-3 or TRBV12-4 and J is TRBJ1-2; no reliable D call. Trimming stripped 5 bases from V and 6 bases from J, with 13 bases between. The CDR3 consists of 13 residues. DNA of the CDR3: TGTGCCAGCAGTCCGCCTAACAGTGATGGCTACACCTTC. This encodes CASSPPNSDGYTF.

This clonotype appeared a few times. This chain uses TRBV6-1 with TRBJ1-2, with a possible D match to TRBD1 (6 bases). This CDR3 region has 14 residues. Trimming took off 7 bases at V and 6 bases at J, with 18 bases between the two ends. In germline, CDR1 is MNHNS, CDR2 SASEGT. CDR3 protein: CASTKRGGGNGYTF. The CDR3 coding sequence is TGTGCCAGCACGAAACGGGGAGGGGGGAATGGCTACACCTTC.

This chain uses TRBV6-2 or TRBV6-3 with TRBJ2-1; 7 bases agree with TRBD2. Trimming removed 4 bases from V and 12 bases from J; junction bases left unmatched: 18. CDR3 length: 16 amino acids. Germline V gene lookup returns CDR1 MNHEY and CDR2 SVGEGT. CDR3 region: CASSLPPSGVLLGQFF. The CDR3 DNA is TGTGCCAGCAGTTTACCCCCCAGCGGGGTCCTTCTAGGGCAGTTCTTC.